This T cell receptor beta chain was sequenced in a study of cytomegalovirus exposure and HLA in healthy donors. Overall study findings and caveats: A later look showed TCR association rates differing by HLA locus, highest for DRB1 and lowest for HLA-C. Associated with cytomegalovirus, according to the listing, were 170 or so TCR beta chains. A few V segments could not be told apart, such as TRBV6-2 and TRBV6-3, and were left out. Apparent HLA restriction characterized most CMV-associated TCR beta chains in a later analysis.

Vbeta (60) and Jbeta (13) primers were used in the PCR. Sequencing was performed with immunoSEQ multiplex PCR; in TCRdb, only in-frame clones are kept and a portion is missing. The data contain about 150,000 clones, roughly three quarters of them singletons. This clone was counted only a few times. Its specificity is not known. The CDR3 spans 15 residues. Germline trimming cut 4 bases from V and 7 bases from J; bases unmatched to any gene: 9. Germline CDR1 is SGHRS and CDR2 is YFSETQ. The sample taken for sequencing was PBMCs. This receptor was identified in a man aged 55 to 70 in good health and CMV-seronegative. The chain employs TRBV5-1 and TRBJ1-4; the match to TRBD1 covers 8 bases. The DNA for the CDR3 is TGCGCCAGCAGCCAGGACAGGGAGGGTTCTGAAAAACTGTTTTTT. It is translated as CASSQDREGSEKLFF.